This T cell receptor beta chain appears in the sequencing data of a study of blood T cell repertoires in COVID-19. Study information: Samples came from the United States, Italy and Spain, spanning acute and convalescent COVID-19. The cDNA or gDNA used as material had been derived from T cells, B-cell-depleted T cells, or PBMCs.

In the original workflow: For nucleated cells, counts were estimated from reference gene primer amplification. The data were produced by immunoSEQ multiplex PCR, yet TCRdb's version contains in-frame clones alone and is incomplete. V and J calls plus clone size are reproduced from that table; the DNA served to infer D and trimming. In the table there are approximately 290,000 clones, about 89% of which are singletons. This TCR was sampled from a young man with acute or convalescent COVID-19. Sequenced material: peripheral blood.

The CDR3 here is CASSRGGGDTQYF. The CDR3 coding sequence is TGTGCCAGCAGCCGAGGGGGGGGTGATACGCAGTATTTT. This chain links TRBV11-2 with TRBJ2-3, with D possibly being TRBD2 (7 bases). The CDR3 loop spans 13 amino acids. V was pared by 5 bases and J by 6 bases, with 12 bases between. From germline, CDR1 is SGHAT and CDR2 FQNNGV.